This T cell receptor beta chain comes out of a study of shared clonotypes between healthy human individuals. Study-wide findings and caveats: Naive CD4 clonotypes overlapped across a handful of donors at around 5%.

Trimming stripped 4 bases from V and 0 bases from J, with 13 bases between. CDR3 length equals 15 residues. Germline lookup yields CDR1 MNHEY and CDR2 SMNVEV (reference sequence). To note about this clone: What it binds is not known.

TCRdb keeps only in-frame clones here, not all; method: immunoSEQ multiplex PCR. The repertoire consists of 2 million to 2.5 million clones, with 93% occurring once and the leading ten covering 0.36%. The TCR originated in a man aged 18 to 30 in good health. Some clones in this sample may be carry-over from other donors' samples. Sequencing was performed on naive CD4+ T cells from PBMCs. Documented subset: CD45RA+ positively selected. V gene TRBV27 combines with J gene TRBJ2-7, with D perhaps being TRBD1 or TRBD2 (5 bases each). This CDR3 is CASSSRDGISYEQYF. The CDR3 DNA sequence: TGTGCCAGCAGTTCCCGGGACGGAATCTCCTACGAGCAGTACTTC.